The TCR beta chain under discussion was sequenced for a study of PD-L1 blockade in urothelial cancer. Trimming cost V 5 bases and J 9 bases, with 11 bases left between them. The CDR3 covers 11 residues. Germline CDR1 is SEHNR and CDR2 is FQNEAQ (reference sequence). Data came from immunoSEQ multiplex PCR; TCRdb stores just in-frame clones and leaves some out. The sample includes more than 95,000 clones, roughly 82% of them seen just once. Time point described: peripheral blood 6 weeks after treatment start. This sample comprised PBMCs, obtained around atezolizumab (anti-PD-L1) treatment. This clonotype originated in a man between 45 and 60 years old with urothelial cancer. The chain recombines TRBV7-9 with TRBJ2-7, with D maybe TRBD2 (5 bases). The CDR3: CASSRGSGQYF. DNA of the CDR3: TGTGCCAGCAGCCGGGGTTCGGGGCAGTACTTC.